The 5 T cell receptor beta chains given below trace back to one sample, sequenced in a study of early stage breast cancer tumors. Measured with immunoSEQ multiplex PCR; TCRdb has only the in-frame clones, and not every one. The table has roughly 48,000 clones, around 83% seen once. The source material was blood. These receptors all stem from a person aged 45 to 59 with breast cancer.

The gene calls are TRBV7-9 and TRBJ1-2; TRBD1 is a possible D gene (5 bases). The V and J ends lost 5 bases and 4 bases respectively, with 20 bases between them. This CDR3 has 16 residues. Germline CDR1 is SEHNR and CDR2 is FQNEAQ (reference sequence). CDR3 sequence: CASSPPGGGFGYGYTF. CDR3 nucleotide sequence: TGTGCCAGCAGCCCTCCCGGCGGGGGATTTGGCTATGGCTACACCTTC.

The chain uses TRBV28 and TRBJ2-3; 9 bases align to TRBD1. Germline values: CDR1 MDHEN, CDR2 SYDVKM. V was clipped by 5 bases and J by 2 bases; unmatched bases: 5. This CDR3 contains 15 residues. The CDR3: CASSPRDRVTDTQYF. The CDR3, as DNA: TGTGCCAGCAGTCCACGGGACAGGGTCACAGATACGCAGTATTTT.

The J gene is TRBJ2-3, the V gene TRBV20-1, with D unresolved. Trimming removed 6 bases from V and 9 bases from J, with 13 bases in between. Germline CDR1 is DFQATT and CDR2 is SNEGSKA (reference sequence). The CDR3 is made up of 11 amino acids. CDR3 DNA sequence: TGCAGTGCAGTCCCCCTAGAGACGCAGTATTTT. This sequence encodes CSAVPLETQYF.

The chain combines TRBV2 with TRBJ1-2; D is unclear. The CDR3 length is 13 residues. V shed 2 bases and J shed 5 bases, with 9 bases lying between them. Germline lookup yields CDR1 SNHLY and CDR2 FYNNEI. The CDR3 protein is CASSERQSYGYTF. The CDR3 region has the DNA TGTGCCAGCAGTGAAAGGCAGTCATATGGCTACACCTTC.

The chain links TRBV5-1 to TRBJ1-4; 7 nucleotides line up with TRBD1. Trimming at V came to 3 bases and at J to 3 bases, leaving 2 bases not matched to a gene. The germline V gene encodes CDR1 SGHRS and CDR2 YFSETQ. This CDR3 has 14 residues. Written as DNA, the CDR3 is TGCGCCAGCAGCTCGGGACAGCCTAATGAAAAACTGTTTTTT. It specifies CASSSGQPNEKLFF.